A single sample is the source of the 16 T cell receptor beta chains below, sequenced in a study of blood T cell repertoires in COVID-19. Using immunoSEQ multiplex PCR, the repertoire was profiled, and TCRdb retains in-frame clones only, with some absent. The sample lists 90,000 to 100,000 clones; over 70% were seen once. The sequenced sample was peripheral blood. The receptors derive from a man aged 65 to 85 with acute or convalescent COVID-19.

The chain couples TRBV27 to TRBJ2-4, with D perhaps TRBD1 (6 bases). V was pared by 6 bases and J by 0 bases, with 15 bases between. The CDR3 has 16 amino acids. Looked up from germline, CDR1 is MNHEY and CDR2 is SMNVEV (reference sequence). The CDR3 sequence is CASRSLTGLAKNIQYF. In DNA form, the CDR3 reads TGTGCCAGCAGATCCTTGACAGGCCTAGCCAAAAACATTCAGTACTTC.

The J gene is TRBJ2-4, the V gene TRBV28; the match to TRBD1 covers 7 bases. CDR1 and CDR2 from the germline V gene are MDHEN and SYDVKM. Trimming at V came to 6 bases and at J to 3 bases, leaving 14 bases not matched to a gene. CDR3 length: 17 amino acids. The CDR3 sequence: CASSPGTASLVKNIQYF. The CDR3, as DNA: TGTGCCAGCAGCCCTGGGACAGCTTCCCTAGTCAAAAACATTCAGTACTTC. Drawing the rest from reference TRBV28 and TRBJ2-4, the complete variable domain is DVKVTQSSRYLVKRTGEKVFLECVQDMDHENMFWYRQDPGLGLRLIYFSYDVKMKEKGDIPEGYSVSREKKERFSLILESASTNQTSMYLCASSPGTASLVKNIQYFGAGTRLSVL.

A single count supports this clone. The rearrangement joins TRBV5-1 to TRBJ2-7, with TRBD2 matching over 8 bases. The V segment lost 0 bases and the J segment 0 bases; nucleotides outside the gene matches: 2. The CDR3 is 15 residues long. Germline V lookup: CDR1 SGHRS, CDR2 YFSETQ. The CDR3 loop reads CASSLVAGSSYEQYF. In DNA form, the CDR3 reads TGCGCCAGCAGCTTGGTAGCGGGGAGCTCCTACGAGCAGTACTTC.

V usage is TRBV3-1 (or the pseudogene TRBV3-2) and J usage is TRBJ2-2; 11 bases are a match to TRBD2. Germline lookup yields CDR1 LGHDT and CDR2 YNNKEL (reference sequence). The CDR3 covers 18 residues. The V segment lost 4 bases and the J segment 2 bases; nucleotides outside the gene matches: 9. CDR3 in DNA: TGTGCCAGCAGCCGCGGGTTTCTAGCGGGAGGTAACACCGGGGAGCTGTTTTTT. Translating gives CASSRGFLAGGNTGELFF.

In regard to this clone: Different DNA sequences within this sample yield the same CDR3. The chain uses TRBV29-1 and TRBJ1-4, with 9 bases that match TRBD1. This CDR3 is 14 amino acids long. V lost 1 base and J lost 8; bases outside the gene matches: 5. Germline CDR1 reads SQVTM; CDR2 reads ANQGSEA. The CDR3 nucleotides are TGCAGCGTTGAAGGGGGACAGGGTGGAGAAAAACTGTTTTTT. Encoded protein: CSVEGGQGGEKLFF.

The V gene is TRBV7-9, the J gene TRBJ1-3, with unresolved D. This CDR3 is 15 amino acids long. Per the germline V gene, CDR1 is SEHNR and CDR2 is FQNEAQ (reference sequence). Trimming removed 2 bases from V and 2 bases from J, with 10 bases in between. This CDR3 reads CASSLKESAGNTIYF. DNA of the CDR3: TGTGCCAGCAGCTTAAAGGAGTCGGCTGGAAACACCATATATTTT.

V gene TRBV7-3 combines with J gene TRBJ2-1; D is unclear. In germline, CDR1 is SGHTA, CDR2 FQGTGA. V lost 3 bases, J lost 0 bases, and 9 bases lay in between. The CDR3 is 15 residues long. The CDR3 region has the DNA TGTGCCAGCAGCTTGTGGGCGAGCTCCTACAATGAGCAGTTCTTC. It encodes CASSLWASSYNEQFF.

This chain connects TRBV28 to TRBJ1-4; TRBD1 might be the D (5 bases). The CDR3 runs to 13 residues. The V and J ends lost 4 bases and 5 bases respectively, with 8 bases between them. Germline V gives CDR1 MDHEN, CDR2 SYDVKM. CDR3: CASSYSGNEKLFF. The DNA of the CDR3 is TGTGCCAGCAGTTATTCAGGGAATGAAAAACTGTTTTTT.

The chain has TRBV27 and TRBJ2-7, with TRBD2 identical over 7 bases. The length of the CDR3 is 13 residues. Germline V gives CDR1 MNHEY, CDR2 SMNVEV (reference sequence). V was clipped by 5 bases and J by 4 bases; unmatched bases: 5. CDR3 amino acids: CASSESGGYEQYF. In DNA, the CDR3 is TGTGCCAGCAGTGAATCGGGGGGTTACGAGCAGTACTTC.

This clone was detected once. The chain employs TRBV5-1 and TRBJ2-7; 9 bases fit TRBD2. This CDR3 region has 16 residues. Unmatched junction bases numbered 13, after V lost 4 bases and J lost 5 bases. The germline V gene encodes CDR1 SGHRS and CDR2 YFSETQ. CDR3 DNA sequence: TGCGCCAGCAGCCCGGAGGGTATAGCGGGAGCCCACGAGCAGTACTTC. Its translation is CASSPEGIAGAHEQYF. The whole variable domain, remainder taken from reference TRBV5-1 and TRBJ2-7, is KAGVTQTPRYLIKTRGQQVTLSCSPISGHRSVSWYQQTPGQGLQFLFEYFSETQRNKGNFPGRFSGRQFSNSRSEMNVSTLELGDSALYLCASSPEGIAGAHEQYFGPGTRLTVT.

This chain joins TRBV5-1 and TRBJ1-4; 7 bases are a match to TRBD1. There are 15 residues in the CDR3. Germline trimming cut 4 bases from V and 6 bases from J; bases unmatched to any gene: 9. Germline loops: CDR1 SGHRS, CDR2 YFSETQ. In nucleotides, the CDR3 is TGCGCCAGCAGCGTGACAGGGAGGAGGCATGAAAAACTGTTTTTT. Translation gives CASSVTGRRHEKLFF.

V and J are TRBV4-3 and TRBJ2-7; 12 bases are a match to TRBD2. Germline V gene data show CDR1 as LGHNA and CDR2 as YSLEER. V was pared by 2 bases and J by 6 bases, with 2 bases of the junction left unmatched. CDR3 length: 14 amino acids. Written as DNA, the CDR3 is TGCGCCAGCAGCCAACTAGCGGGGGGGGCCGAGCAGTACTTC. Translating it yields CASSQLAGGAEQYF.

The chain has TRBV19 and TRBJ1-3; 10 bases are a match to TRBD1. The CDR3 is 18 residues long. Trimming at V came to 7 bases and at J to 0 bases, leaving 12 bases not matched to a gene. Germline V lookup: CDR1 LNHDA, CDR2 SQIVND (reference sequence). CDR3 coding DNA: TGTGCCAGTAAGACGGGATGGGGACAGGGGAACTCTGGAAACACCATATATTTT. It codes for CASKTGWGQGNSGNTIYF.

V usage is TRBV9 and J usage is TRBJ2-1; the D gene is possibly TRBD1 (5 bases). The germline gives CDR1 SGDLS, CDR2 YYNGEE. This CDR3 contains 14 residues. V lost 2 bases and J lost 7, with 13 bases in between. The chain's CDR3 is CASSVRDSLNEQFF. The CDR3 region has the DNA TGTGCCAGCAGCGTCAGGGATAGCCTGAATGAGCAGTTCTTC. Variable domain in full (rest from reference TRBV9 and TRBJ2-1): DSGVTQTPKHLITATGQRVTLRCSPRSGDLSVYWYQQSLDQGLQFLIQYYNGEERAKGNILERFSAQQFPDLHSELNLSSLELGDSALYFCASSVRDSLNEQFFGPGTRLTVL.

This chain joins TRBV9 and TRBJ2-1, with D maybe TRBD2 (6 bases). Per germline, CDR1 SGDLS and CDR2 YYNGEE. V was pared by 5 bases and J by 5 bases, with 14 bases between. This CDR3 is built from 14 residues. The DNA for the CDR3 is TGTGCCAGCAGTGTGACTAGTGGACACAATGAGCAGTTCTTC. Its translation is CASSVTSGHNEQFF.

The chain recombines TRBV11-2 with TRBJ2-4, with 10 bases matching TRBD1. The germline gives CDR1 SGHAT, CDR2 FQNNGV. V lost 5 bases, J lost 0 bases, and 7 bases stayed unmatched. The CDR3 loop spans 17 amino acids. The CDR3 protein is CASSPRTGGIAKNIQYF. The CDR3 DNA sequence: TGTGCCAGCAGCCCAAGGACAGGGGGAATAGCCAAAAACATTCAGTACTTC.